The 14 T cell receptor beta chains reported below all come from one sample, sequenced in a study of shared clonotypes between healthy human individuals (dated by TCRdb to 2020 to 2022). Libraries were built with the immunoSEQ multiplex PCR assay. This is the immuneACCESS table as TCRdb keeps it, with only in-frame sequences that have V and J called. A part of the clones is gone; compared with another copy, unresolved V genes explain less than half, and the rest is unexplained. The sample table records around 1.1 million clones; around 82% of these occur just once. Jointly, the top ten make up roughly 0.57% of the sample. The sample was memory CD4+ T cells from PBMCs. Per the publication, the cell subset or site label means: CD45RA-negative fraction. These receptors all come from a man younger than 35 in good health. Some clones in this sample may be carry-over from other donors' samples.

At least ten counts were recorded for this clone. This sample includes further DNA sequences coding for the same CDR3. J is TRBJ1-4 and V is TRBV5-1; 8 positions agree with TRBD1. CDR1 is SGHRS, CDR2 YFSETQ, per germline. The length of the CDR3 is 14 residues. The J segment lost 7 bases and the V segment lost 0 bases, leaving 2 bases of the junction unmatched. CDR3 protein: CASSLGTGLEKLFF. For the CDR3, the DNA is TGCGCCAGCAGCTTGGGGACAGGGCTTGAAAAACTGTTTTTT.

The chain joins TRBV14 to TRBJ2-3; D is possibly TRBD2 (5 bases). V was cut by 0 bases and J by 5 bases, with 9 bases left in between. CDR1 and CDR2 from the germline V gene are SGHDN and FVKESK. CDR3 length: 14 residues. The CDR3 sequence is CASSQDTGKDTQYF. The CDR3 DNA reads as TGTGCCAGCAGCCAAGATACGGGAAAAGATACGCAGTATTTT. The full variable domain, in which reference TRBV14 and TRBJ2-3 provide the parts outside the CDR3, is EAGVTQFPSHSVIEKGQTVTLRCDPISGHDNLYWYRRVMGKEIKFLLHFVKESKQDESGMPNNRFLAERTGGTYSTLKVQPAELEDSGVYFCASSQDTGKDTQYFGPGTRLTVL.

The genes are TRBV28 and TRBJ2-7; TRBD1 matches 10 bases. Losses at the gene ends were 5 bases for V and 6 bases for J; bases not matched to a gene: 1. The CDR3 length is 12 residues. Germline V gives CDR1 MDHEN, CDR2 SYDVKM. The CDR3 sequence is CASSRDRGEQYF. The CDR3 bases are TGTGCCAGCAGTCGGGACAGGGGCGAGCAGTACTTC.

The chain combines TRBV4-3 with TRBJ1-1; D uncertain. Germline CDR1 reads LGHNA; CDR2 reads YSLEER. This CDR3 is built from 16 residues. V was cut by 0 bases and J by 5 bases, with 16 bases left in between. The CDR3 DNA reads as TGCGCCAGCAGCCAAGAAGTGGGCGGCTGGGGTACTGAAGCTTTCTTT. Translating it yields CASSQEVGGWGTEAFF.

This clone was observed a handful of times. Other nucleotide sequences in the sample specify the same CDR3. The V gene is TRBV5-1, the J gene TRBJ2-2; tentative D call: TRBD2 (6 bases). Germline CDR1 and CDR2: SGHRS and YFSETQ. The CDR3 totals 15 residues. Trimming left V 3 bases short and J 2 bases short, with 11 bases between. CDR3 in amino acids: CASSWGTGNTGELFF. The CDR3 coding sequence is TGCGCCAGCAGCTGGGGGACTGGTAACACCGGGGAGCTGTTTTTT.

The chain has TRBV5-1 and TRBJ2-5; 13 positions match TRBD2. The CDR3 totals 16 residues. Trimming took 4 bases from V and 7 from J; bases not matched to a gene: 10. Germline loops: CDR1 SGHRS, CDR2 YFSETQ. The CDR3: CASSTELAGGPATQYF. The CDR3 DNA reads TGCGCCAGCAGCACAGAACTAGCGGGAGGGCCAGCGACCCAGTACTTC.

This clone was observed a single time. This chain connects TRBV19 to TRBJ2-2; a possible D gene is TRBD1 (6 bases). Between the trimmed V and J ends, which lost 7 bases and 2 bases, there was a span of 17 bases. The length of the CDR3 is 16 residues. CDR1 and CDR2 (germline): LNHDA, SQIVND (reference sequence). The CDR3 protein is CASNIKTGTNTGELFF. The CDR3 DNA reads TGTGCCAGTAATATCAAAACCGGGACAAACACCGGGGAGCTGTTTTTT.

This sequence joins TRBV7-2 and TRBJ2-5, with D perhaps TRBD2 (6 bases). V was trimmed by 1 base and J by 7 bases, leaving 19 bases between them. This CDR3 is 16 amino acids long. CDR1 and CDR2 (germline): SGHTA, FQGNSA. The CDR3 DNA is TGTGCCAGCAGCTTAGAGGCAGCTAGCGCCGCGGGGACCCAGTACTTC. It codes for CASSLEAASAAGTQYF.

The chain couples TRBV7-2 to TRBJ2-7, with 9 bases identical to TRBD2. This CDR3 has 13 residues. CDR1 is SGHTA, CDR2 FQGNSA, per germline. The V segment lost 6 bases and the J segment 6 bases; nucleotides outside the gene matches: 6. Here the CDR3 reads CASRVAGAFEQYF. CDR3 sequence (DNA): TGTGCCAGCAGGGTAGCGGGAGCCTTCGAGCAGTACTTC.

The chain joins TRBV5-4 to TRBJ1-2; tentative D call: TRBD1 (5 bases). Trimming cost V 4 bases and J 4 bases, with 17 bases left between them. This CDR3 has 15 amino acids. Germline V CDR1 and CDR2: SGHNT, YYREEE (reference sequence). As DNA, the CDR3 is TGTGCCAGCAGCCAAAGGGGACGGATCTCCTATGGCTACACCTTC. Its protein product is CASSQRGRISYGYTF.

This CDR3 is CASRTTGVETQYF. Here the CDR3 DNA reads TGTGCCAGCAGGACAACAGGGGTAGAGACCCAGTACTTC. The rearrangement joins TRBV5-8 to TRBJ2-5; 7 bases fit TRBD1. Unmatched junction bases numbered 5, after V lost 5 bases and J lost 4 bases. The CDR3 extends over 13 amino acids. Germline V gene data show CDR1 as SGHTS and CDR2 as YDEGEE.

CDR3 sequence reads: CASTKVGELFF. The CDR3 DNA reads as TGTGCCAGCACCAAAGTAGGGGAGCTGTTTTTT. V gene TRBV21-1 combines with J gene TRBJ2-2; the listed D gene, TRBD2, was not tested against the DNA. TRBV21-1 is tagged as a pseudogene. The CDR3 contains 11 residues.

The chain couples TRBV6-1 to TRBJ2-1, with D tentatively TRBD1 (6 bases). The germline gives CDR1 MNHNS, CDR2 SASEGT. The CDR3 length is 14 residues. The V end lost 8 bases, the J end lost 7 bases, and 18 bases lay between the germline ends. The CDR3 nucleotides read TGTGCCAGCTCTGAGGCCGGGACAAAAAATGAGCAGTTCTTC. As protein: CASSEAGTKNEQFF.

This clone was picked up a small number of times. The chain carries TRBV5-1 and TRBJ1-2; no definite D call. V was trimmed by 4 bases and J by 3 bases, leaving 10 bases between them. CDR3 size: 13 residues. Germline-derived CDR1 and CDR2 are SGHRS and YFSETQ. The CDR3 loop reads CASSNPVDYGYTF. CDR3 bases: TGCGCCAGCAGCAATCCGGTGGACTATGGCTACACCTTC. Drawing the rest from reference TRBV5-1 and TRBJ1-2, the complete variable domain is KAGVTQTPRYLIKTRGQQVTLSCSPISGHRSVSWYQQTPGQGLQFLFEYFSETQRNKGNFPGRFSGRQFSNSRSEMNVSTLELGDSALYLCASSNPVDYGYTFGSGTRLTVV.